This passage covers 12 T cell receptor beta chains from one sample sequenced in a study of blood T cell repertoires in COVID-19. Clones were read by immunoSEQ multiplex PCR, and TCRdb kept only the in-frame ones, dropping some. The sample includes 150,000 to 200,000 clones, less than 90% of them seen just once. Sequencing used peripheral blood. Receptor source: a man aged 65 to 79 with active or convalescent COVID-19.

V is TRBV27 and J is TRBJ1-2; the D gene is possibly TRBD1 (5 bases). Germline V gene sequence: CDR1 MNHEY, CDR2 SMNVEV (reference sequence). The ends were cut back, 5 bases at V and 7 bases at J, with 14 bases in the middle. The CDR3 is 13 amino acids. The CDR3 here is CASSLRGVSGYTF. In DNA form, the CDR3 reads TGTGCCAGCAGTCTAAGGGGCGTCTCTGGCTACACCTTC.

The CDR3 DNA reads TGCAGTGCTAGTAGATTGGGACTAGCGGGAGGGCCGAAGGCGAATGAGCAGTTCTTC. This codes for CSASRLGLAGGPKANEQFF. The chain recombines TRBV20-1 with TRBJ2-1, with 16 bases fitting TRBD2. This CDR3 region has 19 residues. CDR1 is DFQATT and CDR2 is SNEGSKA in the germline V gene (reference sequence). Trimming took 3 bases from V and 7 from J; bases not matched to a gene: 15.

The rearrangement links TRBV28 to TRBJ1-2; D may be TRBD1 (5 bases). The germline V and J ends were trimmed by 4 bases and 3 bases, with 18 bases remaining between them. Per germline, CDR1 MDHEN and CDR2 SYDVKM. The CDR3 is 16 residues long. The CDR3 loop is CASSSRGGLAYYGYTF. As DNA, the CDR3 is TGTGCCAGCAGTTCCCGGGGGGGGTTGGCGTACTATGGCTACACCTTC.

CDR3 bases: TGTGCCAGCAGCTTCTCCCGGGACAGGCCCTTGGATGAGCAGTTCTTC. Translating it yields CASSFSRDRPLDEQFF. The chain recombines TRBV7-9 with TRBJ2-1, with TRBD1 matching over 8 bases. Germline V gives CDR1 SEHNR, CDR2 FQNEAQ (reference sequence). CDR3 length: 16 residues. Losses at the gene ends were 3 bases for V and 8 bases for J; bases not matched to a gene: 12.

The rearrangement joins TRBV10-1 to TRBJ2-2; D possibly corresponds to TRBD2 (5 bases). Germline V gene lookup returns CDR1 WNHNN and CDR2 SYGVQD (reference sequence). CDR3 size: 15 residues. V was clipped by 0 bases and J by 8 bases, with 13 bases between them. The CDR3 here is CASSESTQTKGELFF. CDR3 bases: TGCGCCAGCAGTGAGTCGACCCAGACTAAAGGGGAGCTGTTTTTT.

V usage is TRBV6-2 or TRBV6-3 and J usage is TRBJ1-3, with TRBD1 identical over 7 bases. The CDR3 is 16 residues long. Germline V gives CDR1 MNHEY, CDR2 SVGEGT. J gave up 0 bases and V 0 bases, and 2 bases lay outside the gene matches. CDR3 loop: CASSYSGQASGNTIYF. DNA of the CDR3: TGTGCCAGCAGTTACTCCGGACAGGCCTCTGGAAACACCATATATTTT.

The V and J genes are TRBV7-2 and TRBJ2-3, with TRBD2 matching over 10 bases. Germline trimming cut 4 bases from V and 4 bases from J; bases unmatched to any gene: 8. The CDR3 loop spans 16 amino acids. Germline-derived CDR1 and CDR2 are SGHTA and FQGNSA. The CDR3 nucleotides are TGTGCCAGCAGCTCCAGTGTAGCGGGAGGCTCAGATACGCAGTATTTT. Residues: CASSSSVAGGSDTQYF. Full variable domain (rest looked up from reference TRBV7-2 and TRBJ2-3): GAGVSQSPSNKVTEKGKDVELRCDPISGHTALYWYRQSLGQGLEFLIYFQGNSAPDKSGLPSDRFSAERTGGSVSTLTIQRTQQEDSAVYLCASSSSVAGGSDTQYFGPGTRLTVL.

This rearrangement joins TRBV2 to TRBJ2-1; no clear D. V lost 1 base and J 10 bases, leaving 8 bases between the germline ends. CDR1 is SNHLY, CDR2 FYNNEI, per germline. This CDR3 is built from 12 residues. CDR3 coding DNA: TGTGCCAGCAGTGAAGAAGTCAGAGAGCAGTTCTTC. It is translated as CASSEEVREQFF.

This chain connects TRBV27 to TRBJ1-4; TRBD1 aligns across 8 bases. In germline, CDR1 is MNHEY, CDR2 SMNVEV (reference sequence). CDR3 length equals 19 residues. The V segment lost 5 bases and the J segment 8 bases; nucleotides outside the gene matches: 22. CDR3 sequence (DNA): TGTGCCAGCAGTAGGACAGGGTTGGACCCCGGTTTGATAAGCGAAAAACTGTTTTTT. Amino acid sequence: CASSRTGLDPGLISEKLFF.

As concerns this clone: Different DNA sequences within this sample yield the same CDR3. This chain joins TRBV29-1 and TRBJ2-1; D perhaps matches TRBD2 (6 bases). The CDR3 runs to 16 residues. CDR1 and CDR2 (germline): SQVTM, ANQGSEA. The V end was cut by 6 bases, the J end by 3 bases, with 21 bases between. This CDR3 is CSVEPLRRGGYNEQFF. The CDR3, as DNA: TGCAGCGTCGAACCCCTCCGTAGGGGAGGCTACAATGAGCAGTTCTTC.

The V gene is TRBV19, the J gene TRBJ1-2; TRBD1 might be the D (5 bases). The CDR3 runs 14 residues. Germline CDR1 and CDR2: LNHDA and SQIVND (reference sequence). The V end was cut by 1 base, the J end by 4 bases, with 10 bases between. This CDR3 is CASSIGGDLYGYTF. In DNA, the CDR3 is TGTGCCAGTAGTATAGGGGGGGACCTCTATGGCTACACCTTC.

The chain joins TRBV7-9 to TRBJ1-3, with a weak D call TRBD1 (6 bases). CDR1 and CDR2 from the germline V gene are SEHNR and FQNEAQ (reference sequence). The CDR3 runs 15 residues. Trimming left V 5 bases short and J 0 bases short, with 11 bases between. The CDR3 loop reads CASSSQTGSGNTIYF. The CDR3 DNA reads TGTGCCAGCAGCAGCCAGACAGGCTCTGGAAACACCATATATTTT.